A selection of T cell receptor beta chains follows, all from one sample in a study of T cells in Graves' hyperthyroidism and ophthalmopathy. TCRdb re-derived calls from the multiplex PCR reads in MiXCR, one entry per CDR3 protein. The sample holds 25,000 to 30,000 distinct CDR3 sequences, 45% seen once. Sample: blood. These receptors originate from a woman in her 30s with Graves' hyperthyroidism. CDR3s include the opening cysteine and the closing phenylalanine or tryptophan. D genes are given only for firm matches. Size is stated for part of the rows, as once, few or many counts, or as a class when the clone is expanded.

j_call,clone_size,v_call,d_call,cdr3_aa,cdr3_nt
TRBJ2-1,.,TRBV20-1,TRBD2,CSAPSSGLNEQFF,TGCAGTGCACCATCTAGCGGGCTCAATGAGCAGTTCTTC
TRBJ2-7,medium-sized,TRBV10-3,TRBD2,CAIRLRAGGTYEQYF,TGTGCCATCAGACTCAGAGCGGGGGGGACCTACGAGCAGTACTTC
TRBJ1-1,many,TRBV14,TRBD1,CASSQTGLMNTEAFF,TGTGCCAGCAGTCAGACAGGGTTAATGAACACTGAAGCTTTCTTT
TRBJ2-7,.,TRBV12-3/TRBV12-4,TRBD2,CTSSLLAGGGEHYF,TGTACCAGCAGCCTACTAGCGGGGGGAGGCGAGCACTACTTC
TRBJ2-3,few,TRBV18,.,CASSPSTDTQYF,TGTGCCAGCTCACCTTCGACAGATACGCAGTATTTT
TRBJ2-2,medium-sized,TRBV7-3,.,CASSLMNGELFF,TGTGCCAGCAGCTTAATGAACGGGGAGCTGTTTTTT
TRBJ2-5,.,TRBV10-3,TRBD1,CAISDRTGEDQPQYF,TGTGCCATCAGTGATAGGACAGGGGAGGATCAGCCCCAGTACTTC
TRBJ2-3,.,TRBV6-5,TRBD2,CASRTPSGRRGTQYF,TGTGCCAGCAGAACCCCGAGCGGGAGACGCGGTACGCAGTATTTT
TRBJ2-7,.,TRBV7-2,.,CASSSHWEGYYEQYF,TGTGCCAGCAGCTCCCACTGGGAAGGCTATTACGAGCAGTACTTC
TRBJ2-2,.,TRBV10-1,TRBD2,CAGRTSGNTGELIF,TGCGCCGGCAGAACTAGCGGGAACACCGGGGAGCTGATTTTT
TRBJ2-7,.,TRBV20-1,.,CSARGGNREQYF,TGCAGTGCCAGAGGTGGGAATCGAGAGCAGTACTTC
TRBJ2-6,many,TRBV7-2,.,CASSLVRSLSGANVLTF,TGTGCCAGCAGCTTAGTGCGCAGCCTCTCTGGGGCCAACGTCCTGACTTTC
TRBJ1-4,.,TRBV29-1,.,CSVSGGGVTEKLFF,TGCAGCGTCTCCGGGGGAGGGGTTACTGAAAAACTGTTTTTT
TRBJ2-1,few,TRBV27,.,CASSPRGVRGYEQFF,TGTGCCAGCAGTCCCCGCGGGGTTCGGGGGTATGAGCAGTTCTTC
TRBJ1-5,.,TRBV30,.,CAWSRLGGDQPQHF,TGTGCCTGGAGTAGGCTGGGGGGCGATCAGCCCCAGCATTTT
TRBJ2-7,.,TRBV2,TRBD1,CASSRQGSSYEQYF,TGTGCCAGCAGCCGACAGGGATCTAGCTACGAGCAGTACTTC
TRBJ2-2,many,TRBV20-1,TRBD2,CSARLAGGTGELFF,TGCAGTGCCAGACTAGCGGGGGGCACCGGGGAGCTGTTTTTT
TRBJ1-5,.,TRBV6-5,.,CASRASSTDYSNQPQHF,TGTGCCAGCAGAGCGTCCTCGACAGACTACAGCAATCAGCCCCAGCATTTT
TRBJ2-1,.,TRBV20-1,.,CSVDGGGSRADTQFF,TGCAGTGTCGACGGGGGCGGGAGTCGCGCAGATACGCAGTTCTTC
TRBJ1-1,medium-sized,TRBV20-1,TRBD1,CSASRTGEAFF,TGCAGTGCTAGCCGGACAGGGGAAGCTTTCTTT
TRBJ1-1,medium-sized,TRBV29-1,.,CSAKMGRDNKGGTEAFF,TGCAGCGCCAAAATGGGGCGGGACAACAAAGGAGGCACTGAAGCTTTCTTT
TRBJ1-1,.,TRBV7-3,.,CASSLMSVEEAFF,TGTGCCAGCAGCTTAATGTCCGTTGAAGAAGCTTTCTTT
TRBJ2-1,medium-sized,TRBV19,.,CASYGSEGYNEQFF,TGTGCCAGTTATGGCAGTGAAGGTTACAATGAGCAGTTCTTC
TRBJ2-5,.,TRBV9,TRBD2,CASSPGLAGETQYF,TGTGCCAGCAGCCCGGGACTAGCGGGAGAGACCCAGTACTTC